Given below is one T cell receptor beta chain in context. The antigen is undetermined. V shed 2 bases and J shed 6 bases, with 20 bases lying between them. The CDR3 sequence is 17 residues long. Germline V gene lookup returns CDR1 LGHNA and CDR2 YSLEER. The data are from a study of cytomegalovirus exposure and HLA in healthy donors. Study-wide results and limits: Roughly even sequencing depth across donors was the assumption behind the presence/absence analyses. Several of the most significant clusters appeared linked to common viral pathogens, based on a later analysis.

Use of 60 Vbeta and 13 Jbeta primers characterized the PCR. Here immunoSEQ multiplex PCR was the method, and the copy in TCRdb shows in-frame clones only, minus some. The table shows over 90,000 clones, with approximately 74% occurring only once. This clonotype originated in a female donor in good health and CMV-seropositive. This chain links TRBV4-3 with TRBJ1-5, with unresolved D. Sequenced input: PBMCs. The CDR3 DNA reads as TGCGCCAGCAGCCAAAATTTTAGACCTCTTGGCGGTCAGCCCCAGCATTTT. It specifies CASSQNFRPLGGQPQHF.